Listed below are T cell receptor beta chains from one sample, sequenced in a study of CD8+CD57+ T cells in acquired aplastic anemia. TCRdb recomputed calls from the reads with MiXCR, one row per CDR3 protein. The sample lists more than 95,000 distinct CDR3 sequences, approximately 41% occurring once. Sequencing was performed on sorted CD4+, CD8+, or CD8+CD57+ T cells (not recorded which) from PBMCs. The receptors stem from a human donor with aplastic anemia. CDR3s include the opening cysteine and the closing phenylalanine or tryptophan. Each record gives: CDR3 length, J gene, clone size, D gene, V gene, CDR3 protein, CDR3 DNA. The D gene is left open where the match is weak. Size is omitted from some rows. Given values are once, few, many or a class for expanded clones.

11,TRBJ1-4,many,NA,TRBV28,CASSLIGDLFF,TGTGCCAGCAGTTTAATAGGGGATCTGTTTTTT
15,TRBJ2-1,NA,TRBD1,TRBV12-3/TRBV12-4,CASRPTGQLYNEQFF,TGTGCCAGCAGGCCCACGGGACAGTTATACAATGAGCAGTTCTTC
17,TRBJ2-4,NA,TRBD1,TRBV28,CASSFHGTALAKNIQYF,TGTGCCAGCAGTTTTCACGGGACAGCCTTAGCCAAAAACATTCAGTACTTC
16,TRBJ1-1,NA,NA,TRBV20-1,CSASPRPRGMNTEAFF,TGCAGTGCTAGCCCTCGGCCTCGTGGAATGAACACTGAAGCTTTCTTT
16,TRBJ2-3,once,NA,TRBV10-2,CASSESVAGGTDTQYF,NA
14,TRBJ1-5,many,NA,TRBV24-1,CATSGSGSNQPRHF,TGTGCCACCAGTGGTTCAGGAAGCAATCAGCCCCGGCATTTT
16,TRBJ2-1,NA,TRBD2,TRBV10-2,CASSILRGASYNEQFF,TGCGCCAGCAGTATATTGCGGGGGGCCTCCTACAATGAGCAGTTCTTC
14,TRBJ2-3,NA,TRBD1,TRBV25-1,CASQTGKSTDTQYF,TGTGCCAGTCAGACAGGGAAAAGCACAGATACGCAGTATTTT
14,TRBJ2-3,many,TRBD2,TRBV29-1,CSLRGGGGPDTQYF,TGCAGCCTGAGGGGCGGGGGGGGCCCAGATACGCAGTATTTT
12,TRBJ1-2,many,NA,TRBV7-9,CASSRRNYGYTF,TGTGCCAGCAGCCGACGGAACTATGGCTACACCTTC
16,TRBJ2-7,NA,TRBD1,TRBV11-2,CASSPLRDRGYYEQYF,TGTGCCAGCAGCCCCTTACGGGACAGAGGTTACTACGAGCAGTACTTC
14,TRBJ1-2,many,NA,TRBV19,CASSMGQAIYGYTF,TGTGCCAGTAGTATGGGGCAGGCGATCTATGGCTACACCTTC